This passage covers 12 T cell receptor beta chains from one sample sequenced in a study of T cells after yellow fever vaccination. TCRdb fed the 5' RACE reads into MiXCR, producing one record per CDR3 protein. The table lists under 150,000 distinct CDR3 sequences, roughly 8.2% of them singletons, with under 0.95% in the top ten. The input for sequencing was CD4+ T cells sorted from PBMCs, taken 5 days after the yellow fever booster vaccination. These receptors all come from a man in his thirties or forties who received the YFV17D yellow fever vaccine.

This clonotype was seen repeatedly, ten times or more. The chain links TRBV12-3 or TRBV12-4 to TRBJ1-5; D unresolved. Trimming cost V 3 bases and J 4 bases, with 7 bases left between them. CDR3 size: 13 residues. DNA for the CDR3: TGTGCCAGCAGTTTCGCGGTTAATCAGCCCCAGCATTTT. Its protein product is CASSFAVNQPQHF.

In this sample, this clonotype turned up many times. The chain combines TRBV7-2 with TRBJ1-1, with TRBD1 matching over 7 bases. V was pared by 6 bases and J by 4 bases, with 8 bases of the junction left unmatched. The V gene's germline CDR1 is SGHTA and CDR2 FQGNSA. The CDR3 is 14 residues long. CDR3 coding DNA: TGTGCCAGCAGACGAGACAGGGATAGCACTGAAGCTTTCTTT. It specifies CASRRDRDSTEAFF.

This clonotype was observed many times. The chain combines TRBV2 with TRBJ1-1; D gene uncertain. V lost 8 bases and J lost 1, with 11 bases in between. The CDR3 is made up of 13 amino acids. Germline loops: CDR1 SNHLY, CDR2 FYNNEI. The CDR3 is CASGSTKNTEAFF. Written as DNA, the CDR3 is TGTGCCAGCGGTTCAACTAAGAACACTGAAGCTTTCTTT.

This clonotype was counted ten times or more. The chain joins TRBV7-2 to TRBJ2-1, with 11 bases that match TRBD2. The V gene's germline CDR1 is SGHTA and CDR2 FQGNSA. The CDR3 totals 16 residues. Unmatched junction bases numbered 9, after V lost 10 bases and J lost 1 base. In DNA, the CDR3 is TGTGCCACCATGGCCGGGACTAGCGGATCCTACAATGAGCAGTTCTTC. Its translation: CATMAGTSGSYNEQFF. The variable domain in full, completed from reference TRBV7-2 and TRBJ2-1, reads GAGVSQSPSNKVTEKGKDVELRCDPISGHTALYWYRQSLGQGLEFLIYFQGNSAPDKSGLPSDRFSAERTGGSVSTLTIQRTQQEDSAVYLCATMAGTSGSYNEQFFGPGTRLTVL.

This clonotype occurred many times. The chain links TRBV5-1 to TRBJ2-1; tentative D call: TRBD2 (6 bases). Trimming removed 1 base at V and 4 bases at J, with 12 bases between. The CDR3 runs to 15 residues. Germline-derived CDR1 and CDR2 are SGHRS and YFSETQ. The CDR3 reads CASSLTAGTYNEQFF. In DNA form, the CDR3 reads TGCGCCAGCAGCTTGACGGCGGGAACGTACAATGAGCAGTTCTTC.

In its sample, this clonotype was seen many times. V is TRBV7-8 and J is TRBJ2-1; D remains ambiguous. The germline V gene encodes CDR1 SGHVS and CDR2 FQNEAQ. The CDR3 contains 16 residues. V was clipped by 5 bases and J by 6 bases, with 20 bases between them. DNA of the CDR3: TGTGCCAGCAGCGCTCGGTTCAAGTCTAGAGGCAATGAGCAGTTCTTC. This gives the protein CASSARFKSRGNEQFF.

This clonotype was recorded many times. This chain links TRBV6-1 with TRBJ1-1; D is perhaps TRBD1 (6 bases). V dropped 3 bases and J dropped 5 bases, with 10 bases sitting between them. CDR3 length: 13 amino acids. In germline, CDR1 is MNHNS, CDR2 SASEGT. CDR3 bases: TGTGCCAGCAGTGAGCAGGGGAGGACTGAAGCTTTCTTT. This translates into CASSEQGRTEAFF.

This clonotype showed up many times. The chain carries TRBV5-1 and TRBJ2-5; D not certain. Germline assignment: CDR1 SGHRS and CDR2 YFSETQ. CDR3 length: 14 amino acids. The V end lost 0 bases, the J end lost 2 bases, and 8 bases lay between the germline ends. CDR3 region: CASSLEVGQETQYF. Written as DNA, the CDR3 is TGCGCCAGCAGCTTGGAAGTGGGACAAGAGACCCAGTACTTC.

There are many counts of this clonotype. This chain links TRBV2 with TRBJ2-3; D perhaps matches TRBD1 (6 bases). Germline assignment: CDR1 SNHLY and CDR2 FYNNEI. V dropped 3 bases and J dropped 14 bases, with 18 bases sitting between them. This CDR3 is built from 13 residues. This chain's CDR3 is CASSENFGTILYF. CDR3 coding DNA: TGTGCCAGCAGTGAGAATTTCGGGACAATATTGTATTTT.

This clonotype was counted many times. As DNA, the CDR3 is TGCGCCAGCAGCTTGACAGGGTCCTACGAGCAGTACTTC. Translating gives CASSLTGSYEQYF. J is TRBJ2-7 and V is TRBV5-1; weak D call: TRBD1 (6 bases). Trimming cost V 1 base and J 1 base, with 6 bases left between them. The CDR3 is made up of 13 amino acids. CDR1 is SGHRS, CDR2 YFSETQ, per germline.

This clonotype has at least ten counts. V and J are TRBV7-8 and TRBJ2-3; D is perhaps TRBD2 (5 bases). V lost 4 bases and J 6 bases, leaving 20 bases between the germline ends. The CDR3 spans 16 residues. Per the germline V gene, CDR1 is SGHVS and CDR2 is FQNEAQ. Written as DNA, the CDR3 is TGTGCCAGCAGCTCAGAGGGTCGTGGGAGTCCCGATACGCAGTATTTT. It yields the protein CASSSEGRGSPDTQYF.

This clonotype was observed at least ten times. This chain connects TRBV7-2 to TRBJ1-5; D is unresolved. The CDR3 sequence is 15 residues long. The germline V gene has CDR1 SGHTA and CDR2 FQGNSA. V lost 1 base and J lost 7, with 14 bases in between. This CDR3 is CASSLGNGGTQPQHF. The CDR3 nucleotides are TGTGCCAGCAGCTTAGGAAACGGAGGTACCCAGCCCCAGCATTTT.